Here is one T cell receptor (beta chain) with its context. The sample originates from a study of blood T cell repertoires in COVID-19. Data came from immunoSEQ multiplex PCR; TCRdb stores just in-frame clones and leaves some out. The sample yields approximately 200,000 clones, about 87% seen once. The CDR3 covers 14 residues. Germline values: CDR1 SGHDN, CDR2 FVKESK. V shed 2 bases and J shed 3 bases, with 8 bases lying between them. Sequenced sample: peripheral blood. The chain employs TRBV14 and TRBJ2-1, with D perhaps TRBD2 (6 bases). The clonotype was recovered from a woman in her twenties or thirties with acute or convalescent COVID-19. CDR3 in amino acids: CASSQIGSYNEQFF. In DNA form, the CDR3 reads TGTGCCAGCAGCCAAATCGGGAGCTACAATGAGCAGTTCTTC.